A selection of T cell receptor beta chains follows, all from one sample in a study of blood T cells in healthy people across ages. TCRdb reanalysed the 5' RACE reads using MiXCR and keeps one entry per CDR3 protein. The profile shows 550,000 to 750,000 distinct CDR3 sequences, roughly 20% of them singletons. The sequenced sample consisted of blood. Receptors originate from a man between 70 and 80 years old in good health. The CDR3 runs from the conserved cysteine through the conserved F or W. D genes are given only for firm matches. Size tells how often a clone was seen (once, few, many) or the class of an expanded clone, and some rows leave it out.

>-|TRBJ2-2|-|TRBV28
TGTGCCAGCTATCGTAGCGGTCTCGAGGGGACCGGGGAGCTGTTTTTT
CASYRSGLEGTGELFF
>TRBD1|TRBJ1-1|-|TRBV20-1
TGCAGTGCTAAAAGACAGGGGGCGTTGGGGAACACTGAAGCTTTCTTT
CSAKRQGALGNTEAFF
>TRBD2|TRBJ2-1|-|TRBV5-6
TGTGCCAGCAGCCCGGGCGGTTGGGAGGGCTCCTACAATGAGCAGTTCTTC
CASSPGGWEGSYNEQFF
>TRBD2|TRBJ2-3|few|TRBV7-9
TGTGCCAGCAGCTTAGCTAGCGGGATAACAGATACGCAGTATTTT
CASSLASGITDTQYF
>TRBD1|TRBJ1-4|few|TRBV18
TGTGCCAGCTCACCCCGGGACAGTGATAATGAAAAACTGTTTTTT
CASSPRDSDNEKLFF
>-|TRBJ2-7|few|TRBV12-3/TRBV12-4
TGTGCCAGCAGTCCTAGACCTCCTACGGACGAGCAGTACTTC
CASSPRPPTDEQYF
>TRBD1|TRBJ1-3|-|TRBV5-1
TGCGCCAGCAGCTTGGTCCCGGGACAGGGAAGGTCTGGAAACACCATATATTTT
CASSLVPGQGRSGNTIYF
>-|TRBJ1-6|few|TRBV27
TGTGCCAGCCGCCCGCGCGGCGTCGCCAATTCACCCCTCCACTTT
CASRPRGVANSPLHF
>-|TRBJ2-5|-|TRBV28
TGTGCCAGCAGTGGTGTGGGGACCCAGTACTTC
CASSGVGTQYF
>-|TRBJ2-1|-|TRBV5-1
TGCGCCAGCAGTCCTGACAGGGAGGGTGAGCAGTTCTTC
CASSPDREGEQFF
>TRBD2|TRBJ2-7|-|TRBV12-3/TRBV12-4
TGTGCCAGCAGTTTACTGGGGCGGGGGGAGCAGTACTTC
CASSLLGRGEQYF
>TRBD1|TRBJ1-1|few|TRBV7-9
TGTGCCAGCAGCCGACAGGGACAGGGTATGAACACTGGAGCTTTCTTT
CASSRQGQGMNTGAFF
>-|TRBJ2-1|few|TRBV27
TGTGCCAGCAGTCCCCCCGGGACCACCCCTTTAGGGCAGTTCTTC
CASSPPGTTPLGQFF
>TRBD2|TRBJ2-1|-|TRBV12-3/TRBV12-4
TGTGCCAGCACAGCAGGGCTAGCGGCGAATGAGCAGTTCTTC
CASTAGLAANEQFF
>-|TRBJ2-5|many|TRBV28
TGTGCCAGCAGCCACGGGGGACAAGAGACCCAGTACTTC
CASSHGGQETQYF
>-|TRBJ2-7|-|TRBV4-2
TGTGCCAGCAGCCAGGCCGCTTCTAGGAATAACCCCTACGAGCAGTACTTC
CASSQAASRNNPYEQYF
>-|TRBJ2-3|few|TRBV12-3/TRBV12-4
TGTGCCAGCAGCTCCACCTACGGGGATGGTGGCACAGATACGCAGTATTTT
CASSSTYGDGGTDTQYF
>TRBD2|TRBJ2-1|many|TRBV24-1
TGTGCCACCAGTGACCCAACTAGCGCGAGCTCCTACAATGAGCAGTTCTTC
CATSDPTSASSYNEQFF
>-|TRBJ2-3|-|TRBV7-2
TGTGCCAGCAGCTTGTACGGTACAGATACGCAGTATTTT
CASSLYGTDTQYF
>TRBD2|TRBJ2-1|many|TRBV13
TGTGCCAGCAGGCCACTAGCGGGAGGGCTGAATGAGCAGTTCTTC
CASRPLAGGLNEQFF
>-|TRBJ2-1|few|TRBV11-2
TGTGCCAGCAGCTTAGTTTTTGGGGGCGGAAATGAGCAGTTCTTC
CASSLVFGGGNEQFF
>-|TRBJ2-1|-|TRBV20-1
TGCAGTGCTAGAGATGTGTTGGATCACTTCAATGAGCAGTTCTTC
CSARDVLDHFNEQFF